This is a list of T cell receptor beta chains from one sample in a study of regulatory T cells in long-lasting Graves disease. TCRdb re-derived calls from the multiplex PCR reads in MiXCR, one entry per CDR3 protein. The data show around 470,000 distinct CDR3 sequences, roughly 15% seen once. In addition, the sample was reused for a study of T cells in Graves' hyperthyroidism and ophthalmopathy.

Here the sequenced sample was peripheral blood mononuclear cells (PBMCs), taken at new diagnosis, from a patient treated with antithyroid drugs. These receptors were obtained from a woman between 45 and 65 years old with Graves disease. Each CDR3 is given with its conserved first and last residue. Fields, in order: D gene, CDR3 length, V gene, J gene, clone size, CDR3 protein, CDR3 DNA. A D gene is named only where the DNA matches it firmly. Part of the rows lack a size; the others show once, few, many or a class for expanded clones.

TRBD2	18	TRBV27	TRBJ2-5	.	CASSLYPVASGRLETQYF	TGTGCCAGCAGTTTATATCCCGTGGCTAGCGGGAGGTTAGAGACCCAGTACTTC
TRBD2	15	TRBV6-5	TRBJ2-7	many	CASSYGRELPYEQYF	TGTGCCAGCAGTTACGGGCGGGAGCTCCCCTACGAGCAGTACTTC
.	12	TRBV4-1	TRBJ2-7	many	CASSPLLGEQYF	TGCGCCAGCAGCCCCCTCCTAGGCGAGCAGTACTTC
TRBD2	13	TRBV6-2/TRBV6-3	TRBJ2-7	.	CASRSRGDHEQYF	TGTGCCAGCAGATCACGGGGGGACCACGAGCAGTACTTC
.	13	TRBV9	TRBJ2-3	.	CASSVMTGDTQYF	TGTGCCAGCAGCGTCATGACAGGCGATACGCAGTATTTT
.	12	TRBV5-6	TRBJ1-4	few	CASSLPYEKLFF	TGTGCCAGCAGCTTGCCATATGAAAAACTGTTTTTT
TRBD1	16	TRBV27	TRBJ2-2	few	CASSRWTGGNTGELFF	TGTGCCAGCAGCCGATGGACAGGGGGGAACACCGGGGAGCTGTTTTTT
.	15	TRBV28	TRBJ2-7	many	CASRRRTSGSYEQYF	TGTGCCAGCAGGCGGAGGACATCGGGCTCCTACGAGCAGTACTTC
.	14	TRBV7-8	TRBJ1-5	many	CASSLVEGNQPQHF	TGTGCCAGCAGCTTAGTTGAGGGGAATCAGCCCCAGCATTTT
.	13	TRBV3-1	TRBJ1-2	.	CASRQGTTRSYTF	TGTGCCAGCAGGCAAGGGACTACCAGAAGCTACACCTTC